There are a few counts of the clone carrying this TCR beta chain. The PCR contained 60 Vbeta and 13 Jbeta primers. Some clones are missing from TCRdb's copy, which holds only in-frame ones; the method was immunoSEQ multiplex PCR. The table records 200,000 to 250,000 clones, over 70% of them present only once. The CDR3 totals 14 residues. Trimming shortened V by 4 bases and J by 1 base, and 11 bases separated the two germline ends. Germline CDR1 reads SGHRS; CDR2 reads YFSETQ. These data come from a study of cytomegalovirus exposure and HLA in healthy donors. The clonotype originates from a boy aged 2-15 years in good health and CMV-seronegative. The chain employs TRBV5-1 and TRBJ1-1; D is possibly TRBD1 (5 bases). Sequencing was carried out using PBMCs. The CDR3 loop reads CASSPGIENTEAFF. The CDR3 region has the DNA TGCGCCAGCAGCCCAGGGATAGAGAACACTGAAGCTTTCTTT.